This TCR beta chain was retrieved from a study of cytomegalovirus exposure and HLA in healthy donors. The germline gives CDR1 LNHDA, CDR2 SQIVND (reference sequence). This CDR3 contains 16 residues. Trimming took off 7 bases at V and 4 bases at J, with 19 bases between the two ends. Primers: 60 Vbeta forward and 13 Jbeta reverse. Sequencing used immunoSEQ multiplex PCR; TCRdb keeps in-frame clones, though not all of them. The data show about 140,000 clones, over 60% seen once. This sequence was found in a man aged 35 to 55 in good health and CMV-seronegative. Material for sequencing was PBMCs. This sequence joins TRBV19 and TRBJ2-2; D perhaps matches TRBD1 (5 bases). The CDR3 sequence is CASIFPGPRGTGELFF. The CDR3 nucleotides read TGTGCCAGTATTTTTCCAGGGCCCCGAGGCACCGGGGAGCTGTTTTTT. Looking up the rest from reference TRBV19 and TRBJ2-2 gives the full variable domain: DGGITQSPKYLFRKEGQNVTLSCEQNLNHDAMYWYRQDPGQGLRLIYYSQIVNDFQKGDIAEGYSVSREKKESFPLTVTSAQKNPTAFYLCASIFPGPRGTGELFFGEGSRLTVL.